Listed here are 15 T cell receptor beta chains from one sample, sequenced in a study of cytomegalovirus exposure and HLA in healthy donors (TCRdb year 2017). The protocol used for the library was the immunoSEQ multiplex PCR assay. A mixture of 60 forward primers for TCR Vbeta segments and 13 reverse primers for TCR Jbeta segments was used in the multiplex PCR. Drawn from immuneACCESS, this table holds only the in-frame rearrangements with V and J called that TCRdb kept. Clones are partly lost; checked studies trace under half to an unresolved V gene and leave the rest unexplained. Recorded for this sample are 150,000 to 180,000 clones; roughly 80% of them occurred a single time. The leading ten clones occupy 3% to 4% of the sample. Sequenced material: PBMCs. All receptors derive from a woman aged 40 to 55 in good health and CMV-seronegative.

V and J are TRBV25-1 and TRBJ2-7; 8 nucleotides agree with TRBD1. Germline CDR1 MGHDK, CDR2 SYGVNS. The CDR3 has 14 amino acids. V lost 10 bases, J lost 4 bases, and 12 bases stayed unmatched. The CDR3 region has the DNA TGTGCCACCTCTCGAGGACAGGGTTCGTACGAGCAGTACTTC. The encoded protein is CATSRGQGSYEQYF.

The chain employs TRBV5-1 and TRBJ2-7; 7 bases align to TRBD2. J gave up 3 bases and V 0 bases, and 3 bases lay outside the gene matches. The germline gives CDR1 SGHRS, CDR2 YFSETQ. CDR3 length equals 14 residues. CDR3 amino acids: CASSLGGGGYEQYF. The CDR3 DNA follows: TGCGCCAGCAGCTTGGGGGGGGGAGGCTACGAGCAGTACTTC.

This clone occurred a few times. The V and J genes are TRBV29-1 and TRBJ1-1; TRBD1 is a possible D gene (5 bases). Germline lookup yields CDR1 SQVTM and CDR2 ANQGSEA. V lost 4 bases and J lost 3, with 12 bases in between. CDR3 length: 13 residues. In nucleotides, the CDR3 is TGCAGCGTTGGAGGCGGGGCGGACACTGAAGCTTTCTTT. This codes for CSVGGGADTEAFF.

The chain has TRBV7-2 and TRBJ1-1, with 8 bases matching TRBD1. V lost 4 bases, J lost 4 bases, and 11 bases stayed unmatched. Per the germline V gene, CDR1 is SGHTA and CDR2 is FQGNSA. CDR3 length: 16 amino acids. The CDR3, as DNA: TGTGCCAGCAGCTCCTCAGGGGGCTCGATGGGCACTGAAGCTTTCTTT. As protein: CASSSSGGSMGTEAFF.

The chain couples TRBV19 to TRBJ1-1, with D possibly TRBD1 on 5 matching bases. In germline, CDR1 is LNHDA, CDR2 SQIVND (reference sequence). V lost 8 bases and J 0 bases, leaving 13 bases between the germline ends. The CDR3 totals 14 residues. The CDR3 spells CASGTGHMNTEAFF. The CDR3 DNA sequence: TGTGCCAGTGGCACAGGACACATGAACACTGAAGCTTTCTTT.

The chain employs TRBV4-1 and TRBJ2-7, with D perhaps matching TRBD2 (6 bases). With 4 bases removed from V and 0 bases from J, the gap between germline ends came to 7 bases. CDR1 MGHRA and CDR2 YSYEKL come from the germline V gene. This CDR3 comprises 13 residues. In DNA, the CDR3 is TGCGCCAGCAGCCTGCGGGACTCCTACGAGCAGTACTTC. Amino acid sequence: CASSLRDSYEQYF.

CDR3 nucleotide sequence: TGTGCCAGCAGTTTGGGACAGGGGGCAGAGACCCAGTACTTC. Translating it yields CASSLGQGAETQYF. The V call is TRBV27, the J call TRBJ2-5; TRBD1 matches 12 bases. The V segment lost 3 bases and the J segment 4 bases; nucleotides outside the gene matches: 0. The CDR3 length is 14 residues. Germline CDR1 reads MNHEY; CDR2 reads SMNVEV (reference sequence).

CDR3 DNA: TGCGCCAGCAGCGGGCCCAAAACTAGCGGGAGTTTGCCAGATACGCAGTATTTT. Protein sequence: CASSGPKTSGSLPDTQYF. The rearrangement joins TRBV5-1 to TRBJ2-3; 11 bases fit TRBD2. CDR3 length: 18 residues. In germline, CDR1 is SGHRS, CDR2 YFSETQ. Trimming cost V 4 bases and J 4 bases; bases outside gene matches: 14.

The chain combines TRBV7-2 with TRBJ1-4; no firm D call. Germline CDR1 reads SGHTA; CDR2 reads FQGNSA. Trimming removed 3 bases at V and 2 bases at J, with 10 bases between. The CDR3 contains 15 residues. The CDR3 here is CASSFEGSTNEKLFF. The CDR3 DNA is TGTGCCAGCAGCTTCGAGGGTTCCACTAATGAAAAACTGTTTTTT.

In DNA, the CDR3 is TGTGCCAGCAGCTTAGGAGAAACAGGCTGGCAGCCCCAGCATTTT. It translates to CASSLGETGWQPQHF. This chain connects TRBV7-9 to TRBJ1-5, with a possible D match to TRBD1 (5 bases). The CDR3 has 15 amino acids. Germline V lookup: CDR1 SEHNR, CDR2 FQNEAQ (reference sequence). V was clipped by 1 base and J by 7 bases, with 14 bases between them.

This chain joins TRBV29-1 and TRBJ1-1; 7 bases agree with TRBD1. J was trimmed by 1 base and V by 6 bases; bases with no gene match: 5. The CDR3 sequence is 13 residues long. The germline gives CDR1 SQVTM, CDR2 ANQGSEA. The DNA for the CDR3 is TGCAGCGTCCAGGAGGGGGCGAACACTGAAGCTTTCTTT. It translates to CSVQEGANTEAFF.

The chain is built from TRBV5-6 and TRBJ2-5, with a possible D match to TRBD1 (6 bases). The CDR3 contains 14 residues. Deletions cut 1 base from V and 2 bases from J, with 9 bases between. Germline V CDR1 and CDR2: SGHDT, YYEEEE. The CDR3 spells CASSLFGQQETQYF. As DNA, the CDR3 is TGTGCCAGCAGCTTGTTCGGACAGCAAGAGACCCAGTACTTC. The full variable domain, rest sourced from reference TRBV5-6 and TRBJ2-5, is DAGVTQSPTHLIKTRGQQVTLRCSPKSGHDTVSWYQQALGQGPQFIFQYYEEEERQRGNFPDRFSGHQFPNYSSELNVNALLLGDSALYLCASSLFGQQETQYFGPGTRLLVL.

The CDR3 here is CASIGYRTDTEAFF. Here the CDR3 DNA reads TGTGCCAGCATCGGGTACAGGACAGACACTGAAGCTTTCTTT. The genes are TRBV28 and TRBJ1-1, with D perhaps TRBD1 (6 bases). CDR1 and CDR2 (germline): MDHEN, SYDVKM. The CDR3 runs 14 residues. V dropped 7 bases and J dropped 3 bases, with 15 bases sitting between them.

The chain has TRBV7-9 and TRBJ1-5; D possibly corresponds to TRBD1 (6 bases). V dropped 5 bases and J dropped 7 bases, with 9 bases sitting between them. The CDR3 contains 12 residues. Per germline, CDR1 SEHNR and CDR2 FQNEAQ (reference sequence). CDR3 sequence reads: CASSRRGQPQHF. CDR3 coding DNA: TGTGCCAGCAGCCGCAGGGGACAGCCCCAGCATTTT.

This chain uses TRBV6-1 with TRBJ2-2, with TRBD2 identical over 13 bases. The CDR3 totals 17 residues. V was pared by 1 base and J by 5 bases, with 4 bases of the junction left unmatched. The germline gives CDR1 MNHNS, CDR2 SASEGT. The chain's CDR3 is CASSEEGLAGYTGELFF. The CDR3 nucleotides read TGTGCCAGCAGTGAAGAGGGACTAGCGGGATATACCGGGGAGCTGTTTTTT.